This TCR beta chain emerged from a study of T cells in Graves' hyperthyroidism and ophthalmopathy. V was pared by 7 bases and J by 4 bases, with 13 bases between. CDR1 is MNHEY and CDR2 is SVGEGT in the germline V gene. This CDR3 contains 13 residues. Exclusion of a patient resulted from uncontrolled infection, other autoimmune disease, pregnancy or lactation. This clonotype was counted many times. TCR beta CDR3 regions were amplified from RNA transcripts. Initially, a first-round RT-PCR of the TCR CDR3 employed the HTBI primer set. TCRdb fed the multiplex PCR reads into MiXCR, producing one record per CDR3 protein. Among hundreds of thousands of distinct CDR3 sequences listed, approximately 40% were seen once.

The source of this sequence is a woman between 40 and 55 years old with Graves' hyperthyroidism. The specimen sequenced was blood. The chain couples TRBV6-2 or TRBV6-3 to TRBJ1-2; the D gene is possibly TRBD1 (5 bases). The CDR3 DNA is TGTGCCAGCATCGATGCAGGGACCTATGGCTACACCTTC. This gives the protein CASIDAGTYGYTF.